This T cell receptor (beta chain) was sequenced in a study of blood T cell repertoires in COVID-19. The overall study: Cohort 3 recovery required two negative PCRs, clearance, or symptom resolution. PBMCs, B-cell-depleted T cells, or T cells were the source of the cDNA or gDNA that made up the material.

The age range of participants was about 18 to 100 years, with residence in some 25 US areas. TCRdb's table, derived via immunoSEQ multiplex PCR, lists solely in-frame clones and lacks some. Here the sample spans over 150,000 clones, 70% to 80% being singletons. This receptor was obtained from a woman in her seventies in a cohort exposed to, infected with or recovered from COVID-19 (not recorded which). Sequenced: PBMCs or T cells enriched from blood (not recorded which).

CDR3 in DNA: TGTGCCATCGGTGGACAGGAAAACTATGGCTACACCTTC. It codes for CAIGGQENYGYTF. The J gene is TRBJ1-2, the V gene TRBV10-3, with 7 bases matching TRBD1. V gave up 8 bases and J gave up 2 bases; unmatched junction bases: 5. The germline V gene encodes CDR1 ENHRY and CDR2 SYGVKD. The CDR3 loop spans 13 amino acids.